This is a list of T cell receptor beta chains from one sample in a study of shared clonotypes between healthy human individuals. Repertoires were generated with immunoSEQ multiplex PCR, while TCRdb's copy carries only in-frame clones and drops some. The sample gives hundreds of thousands of clones, less than 80% of which show up once; 1.8% is in the top ten. Sample: memory CD4+ T cells sorted from blood. The receptors here all came from a woman in her thirties in good health. Both conserved end residues are part of each CDR3. A D gene is named only where the DNA matches it firmly. Only some rows state a clone size, as once, few, many or a class for expanded clones.

v_gene	j_gene	d_gene	abundance	CDR3aa	CDR3nt
TRBV7-9	TRBJ2-2	-	-	CASSPRRAGTGELFF	TGTGCCAGCAGCCCACGGAGAGCCGGCACCGGGGAGCTGTTTTTT
TRBV6-6	TRBJ2-7	TRBD1	-	CASRHSDRGGYEQYF	TGTGCCAGCAGACACAGCGACAGGGGCGGCTACGAGCAGTACTTC
TRBV10-2	TRBJ1-5	-	once	CASSEWDRSNQPQHF	TGCGCCAGCAGTGAATGGGACCGTAGCAATCAGCCCCAGCATTTT
TRBV7-2	TRBJ1-1	-	-	CASSFGLYTEAFF	TGTGCCAGCAGCTTCGGGCTGTACACTGAAGCTTTCTTT
TRBV19	TRBJ1-5	TRBD1	-	CASSRTGSNQPQHF	TGTGCCAGTAGCCGGACAGGGTCTAATCAGCCCCAGCATTTT
TRBV6-1	TRBJ2-5	-	many	CASAPVAPGTQYF	TGTGCCAGCGCCCCCGTTGCGCCTGGGACCCAGTACTTC
TRBV28	TRBJ1-5	-	few	CASRERNQPQHF	TGTGCCAGCAGAGAGCGCAATCAGCCCCAGCATTTT
TRBV18	TRBJ2-1	-	-	CASSRDFNEQFF	TGTGCCAGCTCACGGGACTTCAATGAGCAGTTCTTC
TRBV7-9	TRBJ2-7	-	-	CASSLERREGQYF	TGTGCCAGCAGCTTAGAAAGAAGAGAAGGGCAGTACTTC
TRBV5-1	TRBJ2-7	-	-	CASSLPEGSSYEQYF	TGCGCCAGCAGCCTTCCGGAGGGCAGCTCCTACGAGCAGTACTTC
TRBV7-9	TRBJ2-3	TRBD2	-	CASSLGLAGVVGDTQYF	TGTGCCAGCAGCTTAGGGCTAGCGGGGGTTGTCGGAGATACGCAGTATTTT
TRBV7-8	TRBJ1-2	TRBD1	-	CASSPGQGGYGYTF	TGTGCCAGCAGCCCAGGACAGGGCGGCTATGGCTACACCTTC
TRBV5-6	TRBJ2-5	TRBD2	few	CASSQKFGLVGETQYF	TGTGCCAGCAGTCAGAAGTTCGGACTAGTTGGAGAGACCCAGTACTTC
TRBV6-1	TRBJ1-2	-	-	CASSEAKGGGYTF	TGTGCCAGCAGTGAAGCGAAGGGCGGTGGCTACACCTTC